The clone carrying this T cell receptor beta chain was counted between two and nine times. No antigen is known for it. These data are taken from a study of regulatory T cells in long-lasting Graves disease. General study findings and limits: Peripheral blood, not thyroid tissue, was the sole material studied.

HTBI primers from iRepertoire and Arm-PCR of CDR3 regions yielded the TCR beta libraries. In TCRdb, the multiplex PCR reads were re-called with MiXCR into one record per CDR3 protein. In the table there are approximately 440,000 distinct CDR3 sequences, 20% to 25% of which are singletons. Germline V CDR1 and CDR2: SGHRS, YFSETQ. J lost 5 bases, V lost 4 bases, and 11 bases had no gene match. This CDR3 spans 16 amino acids. Time point of the sample: persistent/refractory GD, antithyroid drugs over 5 years with positive TRAb. Isolated PBMC RNA provided the starting material for the TCR library. A roughly 8.6-milliliter sample of peripheral blood was drawn into EDTA tubes.

Here the sequenced sample was peripheral blood mononuclear cells (PBMCs), taken when the disease was refractory, from a patient treated with antithyroid drugs. This chain joins TRBV5-1 and TRBJ2-5, with 10 bases lining up with TRBD2. This TCR was recovered from a female donor with Graves disease. CDR3 loop: CASSPGEREGEETQYF. CDR3 bases: TGCGCCAGCAGCCCAGGCGAGCGGGAGGGCGAGGAGACCCAGTACTTC.